The 5 T cell receptor beta chains given below trace back to one sample, sequenced in a study of control samples from healthy donors and cancer patients. Here immunoSEQ multiplex PCR was the method, and the copy in TCRdb shows in-frame clones only, minus some. The sample has 250,000 to 300,000 clones, approximately 80% seen once. The sample comprised PBMCs. These TCRs come from a woman aged 60-75 years with lung cancer.

The rearrangement uses TRBV5-1 and TRBJ1-6; tentatively, D is TRBD1 (6 bases). Trimming shortened V by 0 bases and J by 10 bases, and 17 bases separated the two germline ends. The CDR3 sequence is 16 residues long. Germline assignment: CDR1 SGHRS and CDR2 YFSETQ. Here the CDR3 reads CASSLDGDTARSPLHF. The CDR3 DNA sequence: TGCGCCAGCAGCTTGGATGGGGACACGGCCCGCTCACCCCTCCACTTT.

About this clone: In the same sample, other DNA sequences code for this CDR3. V gene TRBV9 combines with J gene TRBJ2-5; the match to TRBD2 covers 10 bases. The J segment lost 4 bases and the V segment lost 0 bases, leaving 6 bases of the junction unmatched. The V gene's germline CDR1 is SGDLS and CDR2 YYNGEE. CDR3 length: 16 amino acids. The CDR3 bases are TGTGCCAGCAGCGTAGCCAGCGGGGGGGCCTTAGAGACCCAGTACTTC. This sequence encodes CASSVASGGALETQYF.

The chain uses TRBV29-1 and TRBJ2-7; D is perhaps TRBD2 (6 bases). This CDR3 has 12 residues. Germline V gives CDR1 SQVTM, CDR2 ANQGSEA. V lost 7 bases and J 0 bases, leaving 10 bases between the germline ends. CDR3 amino acids: CSARGSSYEQYF. For the CDR3, the DNA is TGCAGCGCTCGGGGGAGCTCCTACGAGCAGTACTTC.

J is TRBJ1-2 and V is TRBV4-1; D call uncertain. The length of the CDR3 is 12 residues. Germline CDR1 reads MGHRA; CDR2 reads YSYEKL. Trimming left V 3 bases short and J 8 bases short, with 10 bases between. The CDR3 DNA reads TGCGCCAGCAGCCATAATGGGAACGGCTACACCTTC. It codes for CASSHNGNGYTF.

The genes are TRBV20-1 and TRBJ2-1; 9 bases are shared with TRBD1. Germline CDR1 is DFQATT and CDR2 is SNEGSKA (reference sequence). The CDR3 has 14 residues. The J segment lost 2 bases and the V segment lost 3 bases, leaving 2 bases of the junction unmatched. CDR3 region: CSASRQGAYNEQFF. The CDR3 DNA reads TGCAGTGCTAGTAGACAGGGGGCCTACAATGAGCAGTTCTTC.